Below, 5 T cell receptor beta chains from the same sample are listed, as sequenced in a study of cytomegalovirus exposure and HLA in healthy donors. Primers included in the PCR were 60 Vbeta and 13 Jbeta primers. The table came from immunoSEQ multiplex PCR; TCRdb's copy has only in-frame clones and leaves some out. The sample yields around 150,000 clones, about 82% seen once. Sequencing was performed on PBMCs. These receptors were taken from a male donor in good health and CMV-seronegative.

In its sample, this clone was seen once. The CDR3 protein is CAWKGGGGYGYTF. The CDR3 nucleotides are TGTGCCTGGAAGGGTGGGGGAGGCTATGGCTACACCTTC. V and J are TRBV30 and TRBJ1-2; maybe TRBD1 (5 bases). The CDR3 contains 13 residues. Per germline, CDR1 GTSNPN and CDR2 SVGIG (reference sequence). The V gene lost 4 bases and the J gene lost 4 bases, with 13 bases spanning the gap.

This chain links TRBV14 with TRBJ2-1, with D maybe TRBD2 (5 bases). In germline, CDR1 is SGHDN, CDR2 FVKESK. The V and J ends lost 1 base and 6 bases respectively, with 10 bases between them. This CDR3 is built from 14 residues. The CDR3 protein is CASSQAGWGNEQFF. The CDR3 region has the DNA TGTGCCAGCAGCCAAGCGGGATGGGGCAATGAGCAGTTCTTC.

The chain links TRBV4-3 to TRBJ2-2; TRBD2 might be the D (6 bases). The CDR3 loop spans 20 amino acids. The V gene's germline CDR1 is LGHNA and CDR2 YSLEER. The V and J ends lost 1 base and 3 bases respectively, with 24 bases between them. The CDR3 loop reads CASSQALLAREVSDTGELFF. For the CDR3, the DNA is TGCGCCAGCAGCCAAGCGTTGCTTGCGCGGGAAGTTAGCGACACCGGGGAGCTGTTTTTT.

The CDR3 DNA follows: TGTGCCAGCAGCGTAGCGGGTGTGACCACGTCCAATGAGCAGTTCTTC. Translation gives CASSVAGVTTSNEQFF. The chain is built from TRBV9 and TRBJ2-1; D is unresolved. From germline, CDR1 is SGDLS and CDR2 YYNGEE. The CDR3 totals 16 residues. Trimming left V 0 bases short and J 6 bases short, with 16 bases between.

In regard to this clone: The junction does not match germline at one end; this may be a read error. This rearrangement joins TRBV7-8 to TRBJ2-1; D ambiguous. The CDR3 extends over 15 amino acids. Germline CDR1 is SGHVS and CDR2 is FQNEAQ. This chain's CDR3 is CASSLDLEDYNEQFF. In nucleotides, the CDR3 is TGTGCCAGCAGTTTAGATCTAGAGGACTACAATGAGCAGTTCTTC.